This TCR beta chain was observed in a study of T cell repertoires in cytomegalovirus infection. Study details: Both a matching HLA type and CMV infection were indicated by public TCR beta signatures. Study-wide results and caveats: The response measured ex vivo was dominated by TCR beta clonotypes (HLA-C-restricted and CMV-specific).

This clonotype has ten or more counts. Antigen: not known. Germline V gene sequence: CDR1 MDHEN, CDR2 SYDVKM. CDR3 length: 11 amino acids. Trimming removed 5 bases at V and 5 bases at J, with 6 bases between. TCRdb itself ran the reads through MiXCR, one entry per CDR3 protein. The data contain about 240,000 distinct CDR3 sequences, 6.5% of them singletons. This chain connects TRBV28 to TRBJ1-2; maybe TRBD1 (5 bases). Sequencing was performed on PBMCs. The origin of this receptor is a human donor in good health (CMV status not recorded). Some clones in this sample may be carry-over from other donors' samples. The CDR3 reads CASSRQYGYTF. In DNA, the CDR3 is TGTGCCAGCAGTCGACAGTATGGCTACACCTTC.